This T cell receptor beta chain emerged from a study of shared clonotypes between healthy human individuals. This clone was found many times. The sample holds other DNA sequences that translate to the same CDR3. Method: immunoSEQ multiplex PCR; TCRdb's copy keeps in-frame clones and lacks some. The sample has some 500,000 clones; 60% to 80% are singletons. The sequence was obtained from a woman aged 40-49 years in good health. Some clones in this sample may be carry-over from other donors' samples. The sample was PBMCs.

The CDR3 coding sequence is TGCGCCAGCAAACCGATGGGGACAGATACGCAGTATTTT. This encodes CASKPMGTDTQYF. This chain joins TRBV5-1 and TRBJ2-3; D is unresolved. The germline gives CDR1 SGHRS, CDR2 YFSETQ. Trimming cost V 6 bases and J 3 bases, with 11 bases left between them. The CDR3 loop spans 13 amino acids.